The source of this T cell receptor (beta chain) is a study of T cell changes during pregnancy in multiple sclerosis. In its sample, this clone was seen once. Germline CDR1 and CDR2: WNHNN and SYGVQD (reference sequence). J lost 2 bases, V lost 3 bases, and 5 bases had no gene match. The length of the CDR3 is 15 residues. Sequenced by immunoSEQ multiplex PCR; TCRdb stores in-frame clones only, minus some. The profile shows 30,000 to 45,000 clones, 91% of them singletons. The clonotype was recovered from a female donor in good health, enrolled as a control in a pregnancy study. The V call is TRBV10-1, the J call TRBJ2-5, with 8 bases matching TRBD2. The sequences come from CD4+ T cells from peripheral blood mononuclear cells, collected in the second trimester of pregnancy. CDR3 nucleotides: TGCGCCAGCAGTGAAGGTAGCGGGGTGCAAGAGACCCAGTACTTC. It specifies CASSEGSGVQETQYF.